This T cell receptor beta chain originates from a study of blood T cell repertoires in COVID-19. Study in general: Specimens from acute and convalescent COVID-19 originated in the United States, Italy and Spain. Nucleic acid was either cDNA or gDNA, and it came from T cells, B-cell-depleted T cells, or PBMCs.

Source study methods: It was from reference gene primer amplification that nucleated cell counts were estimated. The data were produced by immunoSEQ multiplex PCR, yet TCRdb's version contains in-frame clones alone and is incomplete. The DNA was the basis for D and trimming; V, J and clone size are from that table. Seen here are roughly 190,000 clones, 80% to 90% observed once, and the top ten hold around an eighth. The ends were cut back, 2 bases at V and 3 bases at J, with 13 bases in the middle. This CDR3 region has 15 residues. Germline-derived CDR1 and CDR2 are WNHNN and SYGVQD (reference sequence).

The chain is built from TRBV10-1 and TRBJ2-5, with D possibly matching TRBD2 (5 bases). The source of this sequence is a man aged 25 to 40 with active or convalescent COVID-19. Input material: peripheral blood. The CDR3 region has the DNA TGCGCCAGCAGTGAGATTGAGGGCGCGGAAGAGACCCAGTACTTC. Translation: CASSEIEGAEETQYF.